A single sample is the source of the 7 T cell receptor beta chains below, sequenced in a study of cytomegalovirus exposure and HLA in healthy donors. PCR amplification relied on 60 Vbeta primers (plus 13 Jbeta primers). Repertoires were generated with immunoSEQ multiplex PCR, while TCRdb's copy carries only in-frame clones and drops some. The sample records 150,000 to 250,000 clones, about four fifths being singletons. Material: PBMCs. The receptors were gathered from a girl between 10 and 17 years old in good health and CMV-seropositive.

The V call is TRBV5-5, the J call TRBJ2-3; unclear D gene. The CDR3 sequence is 14 residues long. Trimming removed 2 bases from V and 0 bases from J, with 7 bases in between. Germline lookup yields CDR1 SGHKS and CDR2 YYEKEE (reference sequence). CDR3 in DNA: TGTGCCAGCAGCTTTTCCGGTAGCACAGATACGCAGTATTTT. It translates to CASSFSGSTDTQYF. The full variable domain, completed using reference TRBV5-5 and TRBJ2-3, is DAGVTQSPTHLIKTRGQQVTLRCSPISGHKSVSWYQQVLGQGPQFIFQYYEKEERGRGNFPDRFSARQFPNYSSELNVNALLLGDSALYLCASSFSGSTDTQYFGPGTRLTVL.

This clone was seen only once. The chain couples TRBV27 to TRBJ2-7; weak D call: TRBD1 (6 bases). CDR3 length: 13 residues. From germline, CDR1 is MNHEY and CDR2 SMNVEV (reference sequence). V dropped 5 bases and J dropped 3 bases, with 11 bases sitting between them. The CDR3 is CASSPRGGYEQYF. DNA for the CDR3: TGTGCCAGCAGTCCCCGAGGGGGCTACGAGCAGTACTTC.

The chain uses TRBV21-1 and TRBJ1-2; the table gives TRBD1 as D, unverified against the DNA. TRBV21-1 constitutes a pseudogene. The CDR3 covers 16 residues. The CDR3: CASPPTTAESSKGYTF. CDR3 coding DNA: TGTGCCAGTCCACCAACGACAGCCGAGTCCTCTAAGGGCTACACCTTC.

The gene calls are TRBV18 and TRBJ2-5; TRBD2 matches 7 bases. Trimming took 4 bases from V and 4 from J; bases not matched to a gene: 3. CDR3 length equals 13 residues. Germline CDR1 reads KGHSH; CDR2 reads LQKENI. CDR3 bases: TGTGCCAGCTCACTTGGGGAGGGAGAGACCCAGTACTTC. It specifies CASSLGEGETQYF.

A few counts support this clone. The chain couples TRBV11-3 to TRBJ2-7; 9 bases align to TRBD1. This CDR3 spans 14 amino acids. Looked up from germline, CDR1 is SGHNT and CDR2 is YENEEA. The trim removed 4 bases at V and 2 bases at J, leaving 3 bases unmatched. The CDR3, as DNA: TGTGCCAGCAGCTACGGGACAGGGACCTACGAGCAGTACTTC. Its protein product is CASSYGTGTYEQYF.

The chain recombines TRBV10-2 with TRBJ2-5; TRBD2 aligns across 7 bases. J lost 2 bases, V lost 6 bases, and 3 bases had no gene match. The germline V gene encodes CDR1 WSHSY and CDR2 SAAADI. This CDR3 has 13 amino acids. CDR3 amino acids: CASSLGGQETQYF. CDR3 bases: TGCGCCAGCAGCCTGGGGGGGCAAGAGACCCAGTACTTC.

The chain uses TRBV10-3 and TRBJ1-1; TRBD1 matches 7 bases. The CDR3 consists of 13 residues. The trim removed 8 bases at V and 0 bases at J, leaving 3 bases unmatched. Looked up from germline, CDR1 is ENHRY and CDR2 is SYGVKD. The CDR3 sequence is CAIGQALNTEAFF. The CDR3 DNA reads TGTGCCATCGGACAGGCCTTGAACACTGAAGCTTTCTTT.